This T cell receptor beta chain is from a study of blood T cell repertoires in COVID-19. Sequencing used immunoSEQ multiplex PCR; TCRdb keeps in-frame clones, though not all of them. The profile shows over 120,000 clones, 65% to 85% of them singletons. V trimming: 3 bases; J trimming: 6 bases; junction bases outside the gene matches: 11. Looked up from germline, CDR1 is KGHSH and CDR2 is LQKENI. The CDR3 spans 16 residues. Sequencing used peripheral blood. The TCR originated in a woman aged 60-75 years with acute or convalescent COVID-19. The rearrangement uses TRBV18 and TRBJ2-1; 7 bases agree with TRBD2. The CDR3 loop reads CASSPLHGLDFNEQFF. The CDR3 nucleotides are TGTGCCAGCTCACCTTTGCACGGACTAGATTTCAATGAGCAGTTCTTC.